Listed below are T cell receptor beta chains from one sample, sequenced in a study of shared clonotypes between healthy human individuals. Sequencing used immunoSEQ multiplex PCR; TCRdb keeps in-frame clones, though not all of them. The sample shows approximately 2.5 million clones, around 90% of them seen only once. What was sequenced was naive CD4+ T cells sorted from blood. Receptors were obtained from a man younger than 30 in good health. The CDR3 runs from the conserved cysteine through the conserved F or W. D genes are given only for firm matches. Some rows have no size entry. The others give once, few or many, or a class for an expanded clone.

V gene,D gene,J gene,clone size,CDR3 protein,CDR3 DNA
TRBV4-1,-,TRBJ1-1,-,CASSQEGGRTGEAFF,TGCGCCAGCAGCCAAGAGGGGGGGAGAACGGGAGAAGCTTTCTTT
TRBV5-1,-,TRBJ2-1,once,CASSLWLGRNSYNEQFF,TGCGCCAGCAGCCTTTGGTTGGGGCGAAACTCCTACAATGAGCAGTTCTTC
TRBV6-6,-,TRBJ1-5,-,CASAAGGNQPQHF,TGTGCCTCGGCAGCCGGAGGCAATCAGCCCCAGCATTTT
TRBV9,TRBD2,TRBJ2-1,-,CASSVGTSGYNEQFF,TGTGCCAGCAGCGTAGGGACTAGCGGGTACAATGAGCAGTTCTTC
TRBV5-1,TRBD1,TRBJ2-1,-,CASSLPAGTGNNEQFF,TGCGCCAGCAGCTTGCCCGCCGGGACAGGGAACAATGAGCAGTTCTTC
TRBV15,TRBD2,TRBJ2-5,-,CATSRGWQISGGGRETQYF,TGTGCCACCAGCCGGGGATGGCAGATAAGCGGGGGGGGTCGAGAGACCCAGTACTTC
TRBV5-5,TRBD1,TRBJ1-5,-,CASTATFPGGGQPQHF,TGTGCCAGCACCGCTACGTTCCCAGGGGGCGGGCAGCCCCAGCATTTT
TRBV5-6,-,TRBJ1-6,once,CASSLAPRLNSPLHF,TGTGCCAGCAGCTTGGCTCCGCGATTGAATTCACCCCTCCACTTT
TRBV5-4,TRBD1,TRBJ2-7,-,CASSLGRGQGAPYEQYF,TGTGCCAGCAGCTTGGGGCGCGGGCAGGGGGCTCCCTACGAGCAGTACTTC
TRBV30,TRBD1,TRBJ1-1,-,CASHRGVVNTEAFF,TGTGCCTCCCACAGGGGAGTGGTGAACACTGAAGCTTTCTTT
TRBV21-1,-,TRBJ2-7,-,CASSKVGKAGGIYEQYF,TGTGCCAGCAGCAAAGTGGGTAAAGCGGGAGGTATTTACGAGCAGTACTTC
TRBV28,-,TRBJ1-2,-,CASSMTETYGYTF,TGTGCCAGCAGTATGACAGAAACCTATGGCTACACCTTC
TRBV18,TRBD2,TRBJ2-7,once,CASSPALPGGEQYF,TGTGCCAGCTCACCAGCTCTTCCGGGAGGCGAGCAGTACTTC
TRBV29-1,TRBD1,TRBJ1-1,-,CSGTRDRVVGSTEAFF,TGCAGCGGGACCCGGGACAGGGTAGTAGGTAGCACTGAAGCTTTCTTT
TRBV28,TRBD1,TRBJ1-5,-,CASKGRGRPGDYSNQPQHF,TGTGCCAGCAAAGGAAGGGGGCGACCGGGGGATTATAGCAATCAGCCCCAGCATTTT
TRBV6-1,-,TRBJ1-1,few,CASSEVGGNTEAFF,TGTGCCAGCAGTGAAGTGGGGGGGAACACTGAAGCTTTCTTT
TRBV7-9,-,TRBJ1-2,-,CASSLDLAGVDGYTF,TGTGCCAGCAGCTTAGACCTGGCAGGGGTGGATGGCTACACCTTC
TRBV2,-,TRBJ2-1,-,CASSPPGPGEQFF,TGTGCCAGCAGTCCTCCTGGGCCTGGTGAGCAGTTCTTC
TRBV10-3,-,TRBJ1-2,-,CAISEGSGGGNYGYTF,TGTGCCATCAGTGAAGGGTCCGGGGGTGGTAACTATGGCTACACCTTC
TRBV6-1,-,TRBJ2-6,-,CASSDPGLRSGANVLTF,TGTGCCAGCAGTGACCCGGGACTCCGCTCTGGGGCCAACGTCCTGACTTTC
TRBV9,-,TRBJ1-1,-,CASSVDVGGIGTEAFF,TGTGCCAGCAGCGTAGACGTAGGGGGAATTGGTACTGAAGCTTTCTTT
TRBV6-5,-,TRBJ2-5,-,CASRRSNHQETQYF,TGTGCCAGCAGACGATCCAACCACCAAGAGACCCAGTACTTC
TRBV7-4,TRBD1,TRBJ1-1,-,CASSQGQGANTEAFF,TGTGCCAGCAGCCAGGGACAGGGGGCGAACACTGAAGCTTTCTTT
TRBV6-5,TRBD2,TRBJ2-2,-,CASTRGAGNTGELFF,TGTGCCAGCACGCGGGGGGCGGGGAACACCGGGGAGCTGTTTTTT
TRBV2,TRBD1,TRBJ1-5,-,CASSVGQGNQPQHF,TGTGCCAGCAGTGTGGGACAGGGCAATCAGCCCCAGCATTTT
TRBV7-3,-,TRBJ2-1,-,CASSLRGGSFLYNEQFF,TGTGCCAGCAGCTTAAGGGGGGGCTCTTTCTTATACAATGAGCAGTTCTTC
TRBV5-3,-,TRBJ1-1,once,CARSLPGGGLGNTEAFF,TGTGCCAGAAGCCTACCAGGAGGGGGTTTGGGGAACACTGAAGCTTTCTTT
TRBV6-5,TRBD1,TRBJ2-5,once,CASSYSTGVRETQYF,TGTGCCAGCAGTTACTCGACAGGGGTTCGGGAGACCCAGTACTTC
TRBV5-4,-,TRBJ2-7,-,CASSFGQGPYEQYF,TGTGCCAGCAGCTTTGGGCAGGGGCCCTACGAGCAGTACTTC
TRBV9,-,TRBJ2-2,-,CASKEGRTGELFF,TGTGCCAGCAAGGAGGGCCGAACCGGGGAGCTGTTTTTT
TRBV10-3,TRBD1,TRBJ1-1,-,CAISEGTGLNTEAFF,TGTGCCATCAGCGAGGGGACAGGTCTTAACACTGAAGCTTTCTTT
TRBV11-2,TRBD1,TRBJ1-1,-,CASRAGGTEAFF,TGTGCCAGCAGGGCAGGGGGGACTGAAGCTTTCTTT
TRBV7-9,TRBD1,TRBJ2-5,-,CASSLAGTGPRETQYF,TGTGCCAGCAGCTTAGCCGGGACAGGGCCGCGAGAGACCCAGTACTTC
TRBV11-3,-,TRBJ2-6,-,CASSLSGANVLTF,TGTGCCAGCAGTCTTTCTGGGGCCAACGTCCTGACTTTC
TRBV6-5,-,TRBJ2-5,-,CASSYSHSGTTQYF,TGTGCCAGCAGTTACAGCCATTCGGGCACGACCCAGTACTTC
TRBV19,-,TRBJ1-6,-,CASSRGKGSPLHF,TGTGCCAGTAGTAGGGGAAAGGGCTCACCCCTCCACTTT
TRBV19,TRBD2,TRBJ2-6,-,CASTLAGGHGANVLTF,TGTGCCAGTACTTTAGCGGGAGGGCATGGGGCCAACGTCCTGACTTTC
TRBV18,TRBD1,TRBJ1-1,-,CASTRQGAGTEAFF,TGTGCCAGCACCCGACAGGGGGCAGGGACTGAAGCTTTCTTT
TRBV12-5,-,TRBJ1-2,once,CASGLADKHRDGSNYGYTF,TGTGCTAGTGGTTTGGCAGACAAACACCGGGACGGATCTAACTATGGCTACACCTTC
TRBV19,TRBD1,TRBJ2-7,-,CSSSATGISYEQYF,TGTTCCTCATCCGCGACAGGGATTTCCTACGAGCAGTACTTC